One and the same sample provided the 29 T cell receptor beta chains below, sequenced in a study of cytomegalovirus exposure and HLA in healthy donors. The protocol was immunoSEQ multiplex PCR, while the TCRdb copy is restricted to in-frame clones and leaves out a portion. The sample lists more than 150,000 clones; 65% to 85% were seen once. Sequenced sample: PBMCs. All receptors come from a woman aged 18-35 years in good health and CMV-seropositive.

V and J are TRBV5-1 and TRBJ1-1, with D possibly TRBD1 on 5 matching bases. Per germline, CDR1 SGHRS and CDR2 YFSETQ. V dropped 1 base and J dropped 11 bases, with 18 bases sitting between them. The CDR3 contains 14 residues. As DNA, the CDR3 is TGCGCCAGCAGCTTGACGTCGGGGGAAAACCAGGCTTTCTTT. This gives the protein CASSLTSGENQAFF.

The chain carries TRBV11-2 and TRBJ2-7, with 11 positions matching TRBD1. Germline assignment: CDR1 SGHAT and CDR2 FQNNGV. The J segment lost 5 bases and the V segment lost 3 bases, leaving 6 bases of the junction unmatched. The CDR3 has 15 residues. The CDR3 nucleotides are TGTGCCAGCAGCTTGCGGACAGGGGGCATCCACGAGCAGTACTTC. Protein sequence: CASSLRTGGIHEQYF.

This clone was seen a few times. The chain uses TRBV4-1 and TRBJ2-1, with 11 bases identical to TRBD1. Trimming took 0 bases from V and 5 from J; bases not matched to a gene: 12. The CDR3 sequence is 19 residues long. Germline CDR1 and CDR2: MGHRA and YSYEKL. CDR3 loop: CASSQEPPFGTGGNNEQFF. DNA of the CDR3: TGCGCCAGCAGCCAAGAACCCCCCTTTGGGACAGGGGGGAACAATGAGCAGTTCTTC.

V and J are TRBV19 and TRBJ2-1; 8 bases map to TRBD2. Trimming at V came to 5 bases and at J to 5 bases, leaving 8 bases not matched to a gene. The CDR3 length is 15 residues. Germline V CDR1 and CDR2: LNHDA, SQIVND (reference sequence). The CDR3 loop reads CASSESGLGHNEQFF. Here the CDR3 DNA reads TGTGCCAGTAGTGAATCGGGACTAGGCCACAATGAGCAGTTCTTC.

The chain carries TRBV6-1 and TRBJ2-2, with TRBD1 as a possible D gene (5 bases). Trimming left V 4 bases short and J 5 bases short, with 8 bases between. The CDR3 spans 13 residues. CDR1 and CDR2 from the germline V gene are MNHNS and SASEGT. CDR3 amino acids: CASSGQGTGELFF. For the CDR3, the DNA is TGTGCCAGCAGTGGGCAGGGTACCGGGGAGCTGTTTTTT.

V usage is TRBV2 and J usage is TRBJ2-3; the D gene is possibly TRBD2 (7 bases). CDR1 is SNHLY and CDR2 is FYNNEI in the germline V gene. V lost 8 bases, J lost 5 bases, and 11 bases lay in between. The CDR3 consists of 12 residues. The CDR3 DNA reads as TGTGCCAGCGCAGGGGAGGGAGATACGCAGTATTTT. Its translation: CASAGEGDTQYF.

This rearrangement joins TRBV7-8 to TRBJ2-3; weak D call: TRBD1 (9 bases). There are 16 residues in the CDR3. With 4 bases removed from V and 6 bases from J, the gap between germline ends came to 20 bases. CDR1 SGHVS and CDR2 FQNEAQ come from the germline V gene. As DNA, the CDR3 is TGTGCCAGCAGCTCGGGAGGGGGGACAGGGTGGGATACGCAGTATTTT. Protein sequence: CASSSGGGTGWDTQYF.

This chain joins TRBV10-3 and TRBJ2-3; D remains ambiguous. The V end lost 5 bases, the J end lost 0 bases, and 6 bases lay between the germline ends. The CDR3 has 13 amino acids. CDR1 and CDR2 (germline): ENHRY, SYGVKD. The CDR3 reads CAISKASTDTQYF. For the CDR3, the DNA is TGTGCCATCAGTAAAGCAAGCACAGATACGCAGTATTTT.

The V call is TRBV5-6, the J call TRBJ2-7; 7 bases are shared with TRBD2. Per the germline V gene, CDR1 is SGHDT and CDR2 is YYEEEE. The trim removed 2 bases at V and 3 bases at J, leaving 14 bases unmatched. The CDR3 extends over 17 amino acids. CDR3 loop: CASSFSKRGGNFYEQYF. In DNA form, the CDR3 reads TGTGCCAGCAGCTTTTCCAAGCGGGGAGGGAACTTCTACGAGCAGTACTTC.

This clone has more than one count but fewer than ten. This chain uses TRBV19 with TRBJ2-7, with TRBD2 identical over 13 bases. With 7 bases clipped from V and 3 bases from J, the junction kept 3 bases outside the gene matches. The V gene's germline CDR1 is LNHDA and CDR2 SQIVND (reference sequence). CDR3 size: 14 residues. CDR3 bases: TGTGCCAGTACCAGGACTAGCGGGGGCTACGAGCAGTACTTC. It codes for CASTRTSGGYEQYF.

The CDR3: CASSYSRDSKNIQYF. The CDR3 bases are TGTGCCAGCAGTTACTCCAGGGATAGCAAAAACATTCAGTACTTC. The genes are TRBV6-5 and TRBJ2-4; TRBD1 is a possible D gene (5 bases). V shed 0 bases and J shed 3 bases, with 9 bases lying between them. This CDR3 has 15 residues. Germline-derived CDR1 and CDR2 are MNHEY and SVGAGI.

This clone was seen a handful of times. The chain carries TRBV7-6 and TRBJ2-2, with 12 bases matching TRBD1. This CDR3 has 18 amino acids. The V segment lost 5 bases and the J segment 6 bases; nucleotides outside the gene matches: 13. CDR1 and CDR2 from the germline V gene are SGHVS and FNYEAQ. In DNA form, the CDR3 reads TGTGCCAGCAGCCGAGAAGTGGTGGGACAGGGGGCCTCCGGGGAGCTGTTTTTT. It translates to CASSREVVGQGASGELFF.

The CDR3 DNA follows: TGTGCCAGCAGCCGAGCGGGGGGCCAGGAGACCCAGTACTTC. Amino acid sequence: CASSRAGGQETQYF. The gene calls are TRBV7-3 and TRBJ2-5, with 9 nucleotides matching TRBD2. The junction had 6 bases not matched to a gene; V was cut back by 5 bases and J by 5 bases. The CDR3 extends over 14 amino acids. CDR1 and CDR2 from the germline V gene are SGHTA and FQGTGA.

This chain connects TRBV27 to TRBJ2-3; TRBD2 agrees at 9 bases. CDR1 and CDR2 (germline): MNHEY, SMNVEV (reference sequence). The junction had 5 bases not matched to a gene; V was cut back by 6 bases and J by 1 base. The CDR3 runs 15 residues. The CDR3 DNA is TGTGCCAGCAGCCGAAAGCGGGGGGGCACAGATACGCAGTATTTT. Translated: CASSRKRGGTDTQYF.

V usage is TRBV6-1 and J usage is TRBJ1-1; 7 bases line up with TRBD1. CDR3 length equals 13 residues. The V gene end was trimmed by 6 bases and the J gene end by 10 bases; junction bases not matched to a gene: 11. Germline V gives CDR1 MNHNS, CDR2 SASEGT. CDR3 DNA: TGTGCCAGCAGCCTAGCAGGGGGTAGCGGAGCTTTCTTT. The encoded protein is CASSLAGGSGAFF.

The CDR3 nucleotides are TGTGCCAGCAGCCCGGACGGACTCGACGCCGGGGAGCTGTTTTTT. It yields the protein CASSPDGLDAGELFF. The V and J genes are TRBV5-4 and TRBJ2-2; possibly TRBD2 for D (5 bases). Germline CDR1 is SGHNT and CDR2 is YYREEE (reference sequence). The CDR3 runs to 15 residues. V shed 4 bases and J shed 6 bases, with 16 bases lying between them.

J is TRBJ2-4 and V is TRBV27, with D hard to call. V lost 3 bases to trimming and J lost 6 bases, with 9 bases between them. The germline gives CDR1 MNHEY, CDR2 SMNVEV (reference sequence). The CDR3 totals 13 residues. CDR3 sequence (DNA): TGTGCCAGCAGTTTGGCTCCCACAAACATTCAGTACTTC. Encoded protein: CASSLAPTNIQYF.

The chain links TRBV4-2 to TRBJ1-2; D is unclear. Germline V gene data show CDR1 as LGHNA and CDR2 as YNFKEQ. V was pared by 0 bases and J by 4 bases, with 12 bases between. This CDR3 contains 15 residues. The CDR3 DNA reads TGTGCCAGCAGCCAAGACGGGAGAGGAGGCTATGGCTACACCTTC. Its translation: CASSQDGRGGYGYTF.

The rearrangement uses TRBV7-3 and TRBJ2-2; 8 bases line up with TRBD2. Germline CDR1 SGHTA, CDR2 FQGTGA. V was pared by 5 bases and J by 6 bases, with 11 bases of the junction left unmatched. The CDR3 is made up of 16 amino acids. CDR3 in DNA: TGTGCCAGCAGCCTGAACCCGGGACTAGTGGCCGGGGAGCTGTTTTTT. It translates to CASSLNPGLVAGELFF.

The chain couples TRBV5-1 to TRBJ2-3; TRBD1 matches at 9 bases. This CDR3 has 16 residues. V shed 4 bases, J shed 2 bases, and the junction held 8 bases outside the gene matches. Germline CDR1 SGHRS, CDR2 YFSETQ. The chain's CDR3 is CASSSTGTGYTDTQYF. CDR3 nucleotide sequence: TGCGCCAGCAGCAGCACCGGGACAGGGTACACAGATACGCAGTATTTT.

The CDR3 sequence is CASTAGPKNTEAFF. CDR3 bases: TGTGCCAGCACCGCCGGTCCAAAGAACACTGAAGCTTTCTTT. V and J are TRBV13 and TRBJ1-1; D unclear. Germline values: CDR1 PRHDT, CDR2 FYEKMQ (reference sequence). CDR3 length: 14 amino acids. V lost 7 bases to trimming and J lost 1 base, with 13 bases between them.

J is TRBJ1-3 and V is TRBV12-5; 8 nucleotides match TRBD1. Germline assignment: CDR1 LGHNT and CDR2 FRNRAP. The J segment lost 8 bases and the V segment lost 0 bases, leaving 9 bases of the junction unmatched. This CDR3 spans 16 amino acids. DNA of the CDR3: TGTGCTAGTGGTTTGGTACTTGGCAGGGGGCAGGACACCATATATTTT. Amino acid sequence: CASGLVLGRGQDTIYF.

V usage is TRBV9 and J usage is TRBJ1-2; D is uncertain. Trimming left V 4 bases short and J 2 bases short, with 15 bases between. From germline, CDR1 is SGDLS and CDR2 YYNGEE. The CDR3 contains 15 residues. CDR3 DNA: TGTGCCAGCAGCCCTTCCCCCGGGGTAAACTATGGCTACACCTTC. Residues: CASSPSPGVNYGYTF.

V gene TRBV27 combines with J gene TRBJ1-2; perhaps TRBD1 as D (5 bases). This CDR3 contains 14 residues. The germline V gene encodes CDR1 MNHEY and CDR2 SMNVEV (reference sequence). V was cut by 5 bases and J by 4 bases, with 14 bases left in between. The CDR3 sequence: CASSPADTGYGYTF. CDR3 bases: TGTGCCAGCAGTCCCGCTGATACAGGCTATGGCTACACCTTC.

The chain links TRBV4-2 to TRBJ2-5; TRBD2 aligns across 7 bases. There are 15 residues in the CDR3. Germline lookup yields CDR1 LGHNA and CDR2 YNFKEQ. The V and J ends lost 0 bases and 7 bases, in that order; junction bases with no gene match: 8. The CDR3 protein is CASSQEGLNLGTQYF. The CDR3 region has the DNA TGTGCCAGCAGCCAAGAGGGACTAAACCTGGGGACCCAGTACTTC.

The CDR3 protein is CASSSTGQGNTIYF. CDR3 nucleotide sequence: TGCGCCAGCAGCTCTACAGGGCAAGGAAACACCATATATTTT. The rearrangement uses TRBV5-1 and TRBJ1-3; tentative D call: TRBD1 (6 bases). The germline V gene has CDR1 SGHRS and CDR2 YFSETQ. The CDR3 totals 14 residues. Trimming took 3 bases from V and 4 from J, leaving 11 bases between them.

CDR3 DNA sequence: TGTGCCACCAGCACCTTAGCGGGGACGCAGTATTTT. As protein: CATSTLAGTQYF. This sequence joins TRBV15 and TRBJ2-3; 8 positions match TRBD2. The junction had 3 bases not matched to a gene; V was cut back by 4 bases and J by 9 bases. Germline V gene lookup returns CDR1 LNHNV and CDR2 YYDKDF (reference sequence). This CDR3 contains 12 residues. Based on the CDR3 plus reference TRBV15 and TRBJ2-3, the full variable domain is DAMVIQNPRYQVTQFGKPVTLSCSQTLNHNVMYWYQQKSSQAPKLLFHYYDKDFNNEADTPDNFQSRRPNTSFCFLDIRSPGLGDTAMYLCATSTLAGTQYFGPGTRLTVL.

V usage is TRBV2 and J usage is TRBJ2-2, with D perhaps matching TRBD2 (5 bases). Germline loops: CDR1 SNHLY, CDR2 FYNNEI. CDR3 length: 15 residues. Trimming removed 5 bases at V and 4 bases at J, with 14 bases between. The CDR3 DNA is TGTGCCAGCAGTAACGTCGGACGGGGCACCGGGGAGCTGTTTTTT. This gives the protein CASSNVGRGTGELFF.

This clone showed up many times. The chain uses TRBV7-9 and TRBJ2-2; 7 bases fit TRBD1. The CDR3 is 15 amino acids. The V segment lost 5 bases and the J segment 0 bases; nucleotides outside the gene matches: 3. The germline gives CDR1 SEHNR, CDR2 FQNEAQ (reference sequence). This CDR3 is CASSVGGPNTGELFF. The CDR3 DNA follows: TGTGCCAGCAGCGTAGGGGGCCCGAACACCGGGGAGCTGTTTTTT.